The clone carrying this T cell receptor (beta chain) was seen more than once but under ten times. The target antigen is unknown. The data belong to a study of identical twins. Study results and limitations: Among beta out-of-frame sequences, excess sharing between twins appeared weaker. The study drew conclusions from cross-sectional statistical analysis, not from following the same donors.

Template switching added a universal primer binding site, and final cDNA carried unique molecular identifiers. TCRdb reprocessed the 5' RACE reads via MiXCR and lists one record per CDR3 protein. Among 400,000 or so distinct CDR3 sequences listed, roughly 9% were seen once. The CDR3 totals 15 residues. Germline CDR1 ENHRY, CDR2 SYGVKD. V was shortened by 2 bases and J by 3 bases, with 11 bases between the two germline ends. What was sequenced was naive T cells sorted from blood. The chain has TRBV10-3 and TRBJ2-1; weak D call: TRBD2 (6 bases). The source of this sequence is a woman aged 50 to 60 in good health. CDR3 amino acids: CAISEPAGLYNEQFF. The DNA for the CDR3 is TGTGCCATCAGTGAGCCCGCGGGACTCTACAATGAGCAGTTCTTC.